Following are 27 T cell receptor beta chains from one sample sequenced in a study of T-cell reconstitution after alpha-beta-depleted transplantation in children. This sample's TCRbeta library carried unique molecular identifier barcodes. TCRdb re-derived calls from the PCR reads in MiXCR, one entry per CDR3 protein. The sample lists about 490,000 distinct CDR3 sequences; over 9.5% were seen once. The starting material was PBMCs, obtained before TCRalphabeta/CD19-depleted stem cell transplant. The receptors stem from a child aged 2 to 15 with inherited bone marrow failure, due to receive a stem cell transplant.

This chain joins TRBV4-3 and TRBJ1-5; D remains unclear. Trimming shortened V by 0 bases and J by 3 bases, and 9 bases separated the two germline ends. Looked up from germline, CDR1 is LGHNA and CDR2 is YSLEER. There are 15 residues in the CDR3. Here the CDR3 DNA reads TGCGCCAGCAGCCAAGAGGCAGGTTACAATCAGCCCCAGCATTTT. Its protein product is CASSQEAGYNQPQHF.

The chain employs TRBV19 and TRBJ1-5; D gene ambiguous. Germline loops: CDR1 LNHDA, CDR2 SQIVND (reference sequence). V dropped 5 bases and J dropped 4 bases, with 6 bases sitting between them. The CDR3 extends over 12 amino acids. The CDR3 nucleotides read TGTGCCAGTAGTCGCACGAATCAGCCCCAGCATTTT. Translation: CASSRTNQPQHF.

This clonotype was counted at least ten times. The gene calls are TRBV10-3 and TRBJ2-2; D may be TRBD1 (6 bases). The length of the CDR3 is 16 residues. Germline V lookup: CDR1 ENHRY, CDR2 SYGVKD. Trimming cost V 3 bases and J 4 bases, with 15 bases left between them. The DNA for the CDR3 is TGTGCCATCAGTGACCGGGCCAGGGGAAGCACCGGGGAGCTGTTTTTT. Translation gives CAISDRARGSTGELFF.

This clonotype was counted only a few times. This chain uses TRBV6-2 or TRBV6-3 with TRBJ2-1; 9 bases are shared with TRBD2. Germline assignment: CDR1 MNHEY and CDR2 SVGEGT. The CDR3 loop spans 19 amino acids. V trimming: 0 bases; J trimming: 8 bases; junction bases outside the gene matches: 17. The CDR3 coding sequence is TGTGCCAGCAGTTACTCGATCCCCCCCCCTAGCGGGAATTTCTATGAGCAGTTCTTC. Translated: CASSYSIPPPSGNFYEQFF.

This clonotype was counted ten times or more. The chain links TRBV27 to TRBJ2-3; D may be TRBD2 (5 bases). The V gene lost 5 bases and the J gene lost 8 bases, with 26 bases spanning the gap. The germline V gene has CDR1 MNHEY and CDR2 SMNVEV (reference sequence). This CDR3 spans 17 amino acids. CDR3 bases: TGTGCCAGCAGTGCCTACATTAGCAACCCACGGGAAGGTACGCAGTATTTT. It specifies CASSAYISNPREGTQYF.

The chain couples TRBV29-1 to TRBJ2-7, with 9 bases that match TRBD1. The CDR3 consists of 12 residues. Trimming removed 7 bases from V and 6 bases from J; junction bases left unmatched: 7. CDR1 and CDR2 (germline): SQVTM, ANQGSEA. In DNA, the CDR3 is TGCAGCGCACCGACAGGGGGAGGCGAGCAGTACTTC. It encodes CSAPTGGGEQYF.

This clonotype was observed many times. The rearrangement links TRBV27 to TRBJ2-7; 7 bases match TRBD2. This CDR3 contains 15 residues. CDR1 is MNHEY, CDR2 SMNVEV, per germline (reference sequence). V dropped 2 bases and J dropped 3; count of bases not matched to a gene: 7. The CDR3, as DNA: TGTGCCAGCAGTTTACTCGCGGGAGAAATCTACGAGCAGTACTTC. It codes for CASSLLAGEIYEQYF.

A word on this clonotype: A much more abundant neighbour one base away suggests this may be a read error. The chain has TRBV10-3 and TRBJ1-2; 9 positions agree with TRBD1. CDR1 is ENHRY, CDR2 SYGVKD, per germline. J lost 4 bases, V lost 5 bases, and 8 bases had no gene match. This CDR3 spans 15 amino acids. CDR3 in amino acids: CAISLGTGYIYGYTF. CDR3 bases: TGTGCCATCAGTCTCGGGACAGGGTATATCTATGGCTACACCTTC.

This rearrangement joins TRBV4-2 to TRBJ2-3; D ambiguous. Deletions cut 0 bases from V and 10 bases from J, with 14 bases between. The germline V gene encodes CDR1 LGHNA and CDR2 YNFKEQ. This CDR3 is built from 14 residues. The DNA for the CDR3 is TGTGCCAGCAGCCAAGAGCTTGGGCGAACCGCGCAGTATTTT. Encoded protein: CASSQELGRTAQYF.

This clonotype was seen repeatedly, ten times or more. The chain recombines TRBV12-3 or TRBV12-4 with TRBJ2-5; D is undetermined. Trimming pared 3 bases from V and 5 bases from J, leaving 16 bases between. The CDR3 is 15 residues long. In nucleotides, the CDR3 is TGTGCCAGCAGTTTCCGCCCACTTTTGACCGAGACCCAGTACTTC. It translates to CASSFRPLLTETQYF.

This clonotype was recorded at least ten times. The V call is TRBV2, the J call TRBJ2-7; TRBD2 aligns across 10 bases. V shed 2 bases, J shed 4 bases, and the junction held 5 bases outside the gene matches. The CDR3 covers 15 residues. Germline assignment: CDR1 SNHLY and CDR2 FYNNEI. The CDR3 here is CASSEQASGSYEQYF. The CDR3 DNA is TGTGCCAGCAGTGAACAGGCTAGCGGGAGTTACGAGCAGTACTTC.

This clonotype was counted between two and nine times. The CDR3 sequence is CSVVEGYYNEQFF. CDR3 DNA: TGCAGCGTTGTGGAGGGGTACTACAATGAGCAGTTCTTC. This chain joins TRBV29-1 and TRBJ2-1; tentatively, D is TRBD2 (6 bases). Germline V gene sequence: CDR1 SQVTM, CDR2 ANQGSEA. The length of the CDR3 is 13 residues. Trimming left V 4 bases short and J 3 bases short, with 10 bases between.

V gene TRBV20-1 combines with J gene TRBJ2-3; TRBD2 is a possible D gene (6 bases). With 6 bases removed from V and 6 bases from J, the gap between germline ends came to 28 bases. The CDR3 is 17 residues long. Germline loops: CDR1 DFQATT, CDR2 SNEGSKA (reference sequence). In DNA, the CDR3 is TGCAGTGCCCCCGCCCGCACCGGAGGGCCTCTGACGGATACGCAGTATTTT. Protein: CSAPARTGGPLTDTQYF.

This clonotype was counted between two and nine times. CDR3 loop: CASKGQGANQPQHF. CDR3 in DNA: TGTGCCTCTAAAGGACAGGGAGCCAATCAGCCCCAGCATTTT. The genes are TRBV10-3 and TRBJ1-5, with 8 bases that match TRBD1. The V gene's germline CDR1 is ENHRY and CDR2 SYGVKD. V gave up 11 bases and J gave up 3 bases; unmatched junction bases: 9. CDR3 size: 14 residues.

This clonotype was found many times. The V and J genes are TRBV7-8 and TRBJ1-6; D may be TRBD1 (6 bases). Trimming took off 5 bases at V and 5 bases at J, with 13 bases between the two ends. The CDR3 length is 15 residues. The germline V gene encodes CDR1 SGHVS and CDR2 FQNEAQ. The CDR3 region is CASSLQGLNNSPLHF. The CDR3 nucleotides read TGTGCCAGCAGCCTACAGGGTCTTAATAATTCACCCCTCCACTTT.

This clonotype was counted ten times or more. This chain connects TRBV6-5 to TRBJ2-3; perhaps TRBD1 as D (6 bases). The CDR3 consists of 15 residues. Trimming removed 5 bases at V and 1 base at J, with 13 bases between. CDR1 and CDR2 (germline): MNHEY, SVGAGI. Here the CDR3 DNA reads TGTGCCAGCAGTCTCAGGGGAGAGGGCACAGATACGCAGTATTTT. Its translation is CASSLRGEGTDTQYF.

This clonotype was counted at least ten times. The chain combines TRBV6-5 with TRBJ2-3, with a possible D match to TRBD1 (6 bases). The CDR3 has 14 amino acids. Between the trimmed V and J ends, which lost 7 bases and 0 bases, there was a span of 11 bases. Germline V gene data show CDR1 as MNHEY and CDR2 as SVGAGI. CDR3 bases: TGTGCCAGCAAAGTTCAGGGGAGCACAGATACGCAGTATTTT. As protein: CASKVQGSTDTQYF.

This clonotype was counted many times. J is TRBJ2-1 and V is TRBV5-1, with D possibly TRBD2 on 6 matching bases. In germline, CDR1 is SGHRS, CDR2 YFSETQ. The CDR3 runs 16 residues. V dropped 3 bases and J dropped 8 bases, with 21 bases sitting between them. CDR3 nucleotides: TGCGCCAGCAGCTCTAGTTTGGGCGGGGACGAGGATGAGCAGTTCTTC. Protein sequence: CASSSSLGGDEDEQFF.

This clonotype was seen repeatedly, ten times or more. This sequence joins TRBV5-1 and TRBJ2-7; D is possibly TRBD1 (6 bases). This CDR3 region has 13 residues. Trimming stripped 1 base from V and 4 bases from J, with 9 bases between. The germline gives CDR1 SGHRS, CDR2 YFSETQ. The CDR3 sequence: CASSLYGQYEQYF. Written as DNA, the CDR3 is TGCGCCAGCAGCTTGTATGGACAGTACGAGCAGTACTTC.

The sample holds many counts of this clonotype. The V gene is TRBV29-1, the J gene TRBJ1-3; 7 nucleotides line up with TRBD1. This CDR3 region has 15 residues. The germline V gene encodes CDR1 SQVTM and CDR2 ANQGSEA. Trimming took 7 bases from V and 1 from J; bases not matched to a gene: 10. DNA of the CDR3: TGCAGCGCCTGGAGTAGGGGGCGGTCTGGAAACACCATATATTTT. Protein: CSAWSRGRSGNTIYF. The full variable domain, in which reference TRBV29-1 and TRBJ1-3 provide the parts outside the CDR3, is SAVISQKPSRDICQRGTSLTIQCQVDSQVTMMFWYRQQPGQSLTLIATANQGSEATYESGFVIDKFPISRPNLTFSTLTVSNMSPEDSSIYLCSAWSRGRSGNTIYFGEGSWLTVV.

Here the CDR3 reads CASSLHPRTGTYEQYF. In DNA form, the CDR3 reads TGTGCCAGCAGTTTACACCCCCGGACGGGTACCTACGAGCAGTACTTC. The chain uses TRBV28 and TRBJ2-7; D unclear. V lost 2 bases to trimming and J lost 2 bases, with 16 bases between them. The germline V gene has CDR1 MDHEN and CDR2 SYDVKM. CDR3 length: 16 residues.

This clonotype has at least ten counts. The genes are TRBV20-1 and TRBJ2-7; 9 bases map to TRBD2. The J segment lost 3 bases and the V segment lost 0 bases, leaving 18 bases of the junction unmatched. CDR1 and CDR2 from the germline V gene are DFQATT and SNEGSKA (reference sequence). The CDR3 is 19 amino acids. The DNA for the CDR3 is TGCAGTGCTAGAGATAGTGGGCTAGCGGGACCCCAGGGATTCTACGAGCAGTACTTC. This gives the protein CSARDSGLAGPQGFYEQYF.

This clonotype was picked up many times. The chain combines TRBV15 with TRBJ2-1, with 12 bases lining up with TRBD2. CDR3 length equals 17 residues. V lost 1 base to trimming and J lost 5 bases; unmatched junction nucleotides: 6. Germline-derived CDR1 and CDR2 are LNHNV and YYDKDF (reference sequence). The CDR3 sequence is CATSRGILAGGNNEQFF. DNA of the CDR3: TGTGCCACCAGCAGAGGAATTCTAGCGGGAGGGAACAATGAGCAGTTCTTC. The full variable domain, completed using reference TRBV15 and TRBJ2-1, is DAMVIQNPRYQVTQFGKPVTLSCSQTLNHNVMYWYQQKSSQAPKLLFHYYDKDFNNEADTPDNFQSRRPNTSFCFLDIRSPGLGDTAMYLCATSRGILAGGNNEQFFGPGTRLTVL.

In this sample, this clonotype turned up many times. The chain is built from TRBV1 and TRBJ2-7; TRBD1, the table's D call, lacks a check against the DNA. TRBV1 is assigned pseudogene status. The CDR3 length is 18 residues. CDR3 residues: CTSSQDPSARVPLYEQYF. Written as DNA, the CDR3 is TGCACCAGCAGCCAAGATCCATCGGCCAGGGTTCCCCTCTACGAGCAGTACTTC.

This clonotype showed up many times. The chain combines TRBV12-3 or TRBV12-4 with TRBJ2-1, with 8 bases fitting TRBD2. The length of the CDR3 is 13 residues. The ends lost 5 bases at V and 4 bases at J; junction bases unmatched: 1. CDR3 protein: CASSGTSYNEQFF. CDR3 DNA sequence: TGTGCCAGCAGTGGGACTAGTTACAATGAGCAGTTCTTC.

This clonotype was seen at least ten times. The CDR3 coding sequence is TGCGCCAGCAGCGAGAATAGCGGGCGAGAGACCCAGTACTTC. Translating gives CASSENSGRETQYF. The V gene is TRBV5-1, the J gene TRBJ2-5; 7 bases line up with TRBD2. Germline CDR1 is SGHRS and CDR2 is YFSETQ. Trimming took 4 bases from V and 4 from J; bases not matched to a gene: 7. There are 14 residues in the CDR3.

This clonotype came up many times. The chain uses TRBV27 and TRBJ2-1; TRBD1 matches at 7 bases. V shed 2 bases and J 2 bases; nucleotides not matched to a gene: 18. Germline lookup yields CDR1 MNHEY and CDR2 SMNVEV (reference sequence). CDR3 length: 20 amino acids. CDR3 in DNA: TGTGCCAGCAGTTTAAGGCAGGGGGAATCGAGGCGGAGTCCCTACAATGAGCAGTTCTTC. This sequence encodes CASSLRQGESRRSPYNEQFF.